This T cell receptor (beta chain) was sequenced during a study of tumor-infiltrating lymphocytes in localized non-small cell lung cancer. On the study more broadly: Tumor tissue and non-adjacent uninvolved lung came from each patient.

The CDR3 runs 16 residues. Trimming removed 1 base at V and 3 bases at J, with 15 bases between. Whole-study results and caveats: Compared with uninvolved lung, tumors showed higher T cell infiltration by TCRbeta sequencing. Tumor T-cell fraction from TCR sequencing was not associated with recurrence-free survival (p = 0.61).

Of note for this clone: Its antigen is not identified.

Libraries were prepared by immunoSEQ multiplex PCR; TCRdb keeps only in-frame clonotypes and omits some of them. The table has around 9,600 clones, approximately 80% seen once. The rearrangement uses TRBV23-1 and TRBJ1-2; a possible D gene is TRBD1 (6 bases). TRBV23-1 is an ORF for which the function is uncertain. The material sequenced was lung tumor tissue. The clonotype was recovered from a human donor with non-small cell lung cancer. DNA for the CDR3: TGCGCCAGCAGTCAATTTCGCAGGGACACTCACTATGGCTACACCTTC. Amino acid sequence: CASSQFRRDTHYGYTF.